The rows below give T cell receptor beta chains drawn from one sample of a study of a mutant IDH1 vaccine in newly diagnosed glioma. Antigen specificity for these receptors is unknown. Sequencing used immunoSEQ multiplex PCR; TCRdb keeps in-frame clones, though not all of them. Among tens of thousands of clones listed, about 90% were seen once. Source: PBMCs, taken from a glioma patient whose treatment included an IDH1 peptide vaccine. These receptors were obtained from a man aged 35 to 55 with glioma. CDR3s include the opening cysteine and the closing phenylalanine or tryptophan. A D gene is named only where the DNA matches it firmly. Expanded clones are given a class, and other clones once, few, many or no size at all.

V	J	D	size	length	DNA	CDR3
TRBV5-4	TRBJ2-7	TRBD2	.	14	TGTGCCAGCAGCGCAGCGAGCGGGAGGCACGAGCAGTACTTC	CASSAASGRHEQYF
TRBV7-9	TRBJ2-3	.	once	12	TGTGCCAGCAGCTTAGGCACAGATACGCAGTATTTT	CASSLGTDTQYF
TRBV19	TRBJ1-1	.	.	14	TGTGCCAGTAGTATAGGCAGTCCGAACACTGAAGCTTTCTTT	CASSIGSPNTEAFF
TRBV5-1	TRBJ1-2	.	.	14	TGCGCCAGCAGCTTGGCGGCAGGGACTGAAGGCTACACCTTC	CASSLAAGTEGYTF
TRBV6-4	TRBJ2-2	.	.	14	TGTGCCAGCAGTGAAGGGTTGAACACCGGGGAGCTGTTTTTT	CASSEGLNTGELFF
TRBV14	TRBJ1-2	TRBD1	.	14	TGTGCCAGCAGCAATTCCGGGACAGGGGCCGGCTACACCTTC	CASSNSGTGAGYTF
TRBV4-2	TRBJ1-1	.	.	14	TGTGCCAGCAGCCCCTGGGGGGGCAACACTGAAGCTTTCTTT	CASSPWGGNTEAFF
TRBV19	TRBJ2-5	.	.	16	TGTGCCAGTACCCCTAGCCGACAGACCTTCGACGAGACCCAGTACTTC	CASTPSRQTFDETQYF
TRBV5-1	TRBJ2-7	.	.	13	TGCGCCAGCAGCTTTTCGGGCCCCTACGAGCAGTACTTC	CASSFSGPYEQYF
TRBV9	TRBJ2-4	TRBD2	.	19	TGTGCCAGCAGCACCGAGGAAGAAGGCACTAGCGGACCCAGAGACATTCAGTACTTC	CASSTEEEGTSGPRDIQYF
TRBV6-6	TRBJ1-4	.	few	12	TGTGCCAGCAGTAGGCCCGATGAAAAACTGTTTTTT	CASSRPDEKLFF
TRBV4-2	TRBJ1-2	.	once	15	TGTGCCAGCAGCGGGGATCGGGGCCGCTTTAGTGGCTACACCTTC	CASSGDRGRFSGYTF
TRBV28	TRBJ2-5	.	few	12	TGTGCCAGCAGTTTCCGGCAAGAGACCCAGTACTTC	CASSFRQETQYF
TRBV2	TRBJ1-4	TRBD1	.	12	TGTGCCGTTAGGACAGGGCAGGAAAAACTGTTTTTT	CAVRTGQEKLFF
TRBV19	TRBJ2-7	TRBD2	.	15	TGTGCCAGTAGTAGGAGTGGGGGGGAAACCTACGAGCAGTACTTC	CASSRSGGETYEQYF
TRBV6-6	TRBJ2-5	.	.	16	TGTGCCAGCAGTTACTATCTGGCACAGGGCCAAGAGACCCAGTACTTC	CASSYYLAQGQETQYF
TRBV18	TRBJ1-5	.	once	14	TGTGCCAGCTCACCCCGGGGTGATGGGGGGCCCCAGCATTTT	CASSPRGDGGPQHF
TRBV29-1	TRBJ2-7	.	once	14	TGCAGCGTTGAAGAAGGACGCACAACGAGGGAGCAGTACTTC	CSVEEGRTTREQYF
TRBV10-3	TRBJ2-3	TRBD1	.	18	TGTGCTACTTGGACAGGGGGGAGCACTAGGGGAGGCACAGATACGCAGTATTTT	CATWTGGSTRGGTDTQYF
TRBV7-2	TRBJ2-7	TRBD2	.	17	TGTGCCAGCAGCTCGTATGGTAGCGGGAGACTGGCCTACGAGCAGTACTTC	CASSSYGSGRLAYEQYF
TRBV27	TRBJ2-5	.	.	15	TGTGCCAGCAGTGTACGACAGAGATACCAAGAGACCCAGTACTTC	CASSVRQRYQETQYF
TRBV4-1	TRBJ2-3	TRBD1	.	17	TGCGCCAGCAGCCAAGATTCCGGACAGGGGAGCACAGATACGCAGTATTTT	CASSQDSGQGSTDTQYF
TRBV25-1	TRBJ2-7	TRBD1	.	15	TGTGCCAGCAGCCAACCGGGACAGGTTACCTACGAGCAGTACTTC	CASSQPGQVTYEQYF
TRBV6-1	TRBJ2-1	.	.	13	TGTGCCAGCATTGCCCGGGTAGACAATGAGCAGTTCTTC	CASIARVDNEQFF
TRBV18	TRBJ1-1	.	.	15	TGTGCCAGCTCACCACCGGGACTGAGCCCGTTGAAAGCTTTCTTT	CASSPPGLSPLKAFF
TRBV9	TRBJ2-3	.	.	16	TGTGCCAGCAGCGTAGGGATAGGGGGAACAACAGATACGCAGTATTTT	CASSVGIGGTTDTQYF
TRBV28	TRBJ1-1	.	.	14	TGTGCCAGCAGCCCGGGGGGCATGAACACTGAAGCTTTCTTT	CASSPGGMNTEAFF
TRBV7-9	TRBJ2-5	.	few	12	TGTGCCAGCAGGTCCATCGGGGAGACCCAGTACTTC	CASRSIGETQYF
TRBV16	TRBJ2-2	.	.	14	TGTGCCAGCAGCCAATTTTCAACAACCGGGGAGCTGTTTTTT	CASSQFSTTGELFF
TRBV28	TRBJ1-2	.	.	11	TGTGCCAGCGGGGTAAACTATGGCTACACCTTC	CASGVNYGYTF
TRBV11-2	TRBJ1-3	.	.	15	TGTGCCAGCAGCTTGGGCAGGAGCCCTGGAAACACCATATATTTT	CASSLGRSPGNTIYF
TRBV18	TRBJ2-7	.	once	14	TGTGCCAGCTCAGATCGACAGAGTTACTACGAGCAGTACTTC	CASSDRQSYYEQYF
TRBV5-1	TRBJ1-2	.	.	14	TGCGCCAGCAGCACCCCAGGAGAATTGTATGGCTACACCTTC	CASSTPGELYGYTF
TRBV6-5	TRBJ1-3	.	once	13	TGTGCCGCGGGAGGGGGATTCGGAAACACCATATATTTT	CAAGGGFGNTIYF
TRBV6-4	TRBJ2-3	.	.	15	TGTGCCAGCAGTGCCGAGGACTCCGCCACAGATACGCAGTATTTT	CASSAEDSATDTQYF
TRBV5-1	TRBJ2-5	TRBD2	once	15	TGCGCCAGCAGCCGCGAGACTAGCGCCGAAGAGACCCAGTACTTC	CASSRETSAEETQYF
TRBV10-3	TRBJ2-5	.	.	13	TGTGCCATCAGTGCCGATAGCGGAGAGACCCAGTACTTC	CAISADSGETQYF
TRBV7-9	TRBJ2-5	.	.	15	TGTGCCAGCAGCCGATTTCAGGCTACACAAGAGACCCAGTACTTC	CASSRFQATQETQYF
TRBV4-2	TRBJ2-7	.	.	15	TGTGCCAGCAGCCAAGTATCGGGGGTTGGGTACGAGCAGTACTTC	CASSQVSGVGYEQYF
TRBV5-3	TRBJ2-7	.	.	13	TGTGCCAGAAGCTTGGGAGGGGATTACGAGCAGTACTTC	CARSLGGDYEQYF
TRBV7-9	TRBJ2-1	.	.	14	TGTGCCAGCAGCCATCTCGTTGGTGGCAATGAGCAGTTCTTC	CASSHLVGGNEQFF
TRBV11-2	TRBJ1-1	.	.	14	TGTGCCAGCAGCCGGGCCTTAGGAGGCACTGAAGCTTTCTTT	CASSRALGGTEAFF
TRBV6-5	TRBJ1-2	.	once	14	TGTGCCAGCAGTTTCGACGGATGGGACTATGGCTACACCTTC	CASSFDGWDYGYTF